What follows are 18 T cell receptor beta chains derived from one specimen sequenced in a study of cytomegalovirus exposure and HLA in healthy donors. Vbeta (60) and Jbeta (13) primers were used in the PCR. The method was immunoSEQ multiplex PCR; TCRdb's version includes in-frame clones alone and lacks a portion of them. The profile covers over 80,000 clones, with approximately 72% appearing a single time and 3% to 3.5% taken by the ten largest. Sequencing was performed on PBMCs. These receptors were taken from a woman aged 40 to 55 in good health and CMV-seronegative.

This chain connects TRBV5-1 to TRBJ2-1, with TRBD2 matching 10 bases. This CDR3 is 15 amino acids long. J gave up 3 bases and V 6 bases, and 6 bases lay outside the gene matches. Germline V gene sequence: CDR1 SGHRS, CDR2 YFSETQ. The CDR3 nucleotides are TGCGCCAGCATCCCCCAGCGGGGGGGCTACAATGAGCAGTTCTTC. Protein: CASIPQRGGYNEQFF.

This clone turned up a few times. This chain connects TRBV6-5 to TRBJ2-7, with 8 nucleotides matching TRBD2. Germline V gene lookup returns CDR1 MNHEY and CDR2 SVGAGI. CDR3 length: 13 residues. Trimming removed 6 bases from V and 2 bases from J; junction bases left unmatched: 3. The CDR3 nucleotides read TGTGCCAGCAGACGACTAGCGACCTACGAGCAGTACTTC. It is translated as CASRRLATYEQYF.

J is TRBJ2-3 and V is TRBV5-1; a weak D match, TRBD1 (6 bases). The CDR3 runs to 15 residues. V was trimmed by 3 bases and J by 4 bases, leaving 15 bases between them. CDR1 is SGHRS, CDR2 YFSETQ, per germline. The CDR3 spells CASSSLRGNADTQYF. Here the CDR3 DNA reads TGCGCCAGCAGCTCCTTAAGGGGGAACGCAGATACGCAGTATTTT.

J is TRBJ2-5 and V is TRBV25-1, with TRBD2 matching over 10 bases. Losses at the gene ends were 5 bases for V and 4 bases for J; bases not matched to a gene: 7. The CDR3 covers 15 residues. From germline, CDR1 is MGHDK and CDR2 SYGVNS. The CDR3 DNA is TGTGCCAGCAGTTCACTAGCGGGAATTATAGAGACCCAGTACTTC. Translated, it gives CASSSLAGIIETQYF. Drawing the rest from reference TRBV25-1 and TRBJ2-5, the complete variable domain is EADIYQTPRYLVIGTGKKITLECSQTMGHDKMYWYQQDPGMELHLIHYSYGVNSTEKGDLSSESTVSRIRTEHFPLTLESARPSHTSQYLCASSSLAGIIETQYFGPGTRLLVL.

The rearrangement joins TRBV28 to TRBJ1-1, with D hard to call. The CDR3 totals 10 residues. Trimming left V 8 bases short and J 8 bases short, with 9 bases between. Germline CDR1 MDHEN, CDR2 SYDVKM. CDR3 DNA sequence: TGTGCCAGCGTAGATCTCGAAGCTTTCTTT. Amino acid sequence: CASVDLEAFF.

CDR3 sequence (DNA): TGTGCCAGCAGTGAAGATGGGGGCAGCGGGCCCCAGCATTTT. Protein: CASSEDGGSGPQHF. The chain links TRBV6-1 to TRBJ1-5; TRBD1 might be the D (6 bases). Trimming took 1 base from V and 9 from J, leaving 13 bases between them. CDR1 is MNHNS, CDR2 SASEGT, per germline. The CDR3 length is 14 residues.

This chain joins TRBV6-6 and TRBJ2-3, with 14 positions matching TRBD2. In germline, CDR1 is MNHNY, CDR2 SVGAGI (reference sequence). V lost 5 bases and J lost 0; bases outside the gene matches: 1. The CDR3 is 16 amino acids. DNA for the CDR3: TGTGCCAGCAGTCGACTAGCGGGAGGGAGCACAGATACGCAGTATTTT. As protein: CASSRLAGGSTDTQYF.

This clone was seen once. Here the CDR3 DNA reads TGCAGCGTCACGTCCCGGGACAGGGCTAGCACAGATACGCAGTATTTT. Translating it yields CSVTSRDRASTDTQYF. The chain carries TRBV29-1 and TRBJ2-3, with 9 positions matching TRBD1. V was clipped by 6 bases and J by 0 bases; unmatched bases: 10. This CDR3 spans 16 amino acids. CDR1 is SQVTM, CDR2 ANQGSEA, per germline.

CDR3 nucleotides: TGTGCCTGGAGTGTGACAGGGGGGTCCTACAATGAGCAGTTCTTC. Its translation: CAWSVTGGSYNEQFF. The gene calls are TRBV30 and TRBJ2-1, with TRBD1 identical over 9 bases. The CDR3 length is 15 residues. V gave up 0 bases and J gave up 1 base; unmatched junction bases: 1. Germline values: CDR1 GTSNPN, CDR2 SVGIG (reference sequence).

V gene TRBV30 combines with J gene TRBJ2-1; weak D call: TRBD2 (6 bases). The CDR3 extends over 16 amino acids. The V and J ends lost 3 bases and 2 bases respectively, with 17 bases between them. Germline V gene sequence: CDR1 GTSNPN, CDR2 SVGIG (reference sequence). CDR3 DNA sequence: TGTGCCTGGAGGGGCGGGACGTTACTCGCCTACAATGAGCAGTTCTTC. It is translated as CAWRGGTLLAYNEQFF.

This clone has a single count. This chain links TRBV7-6 with TRBJ2-1; 10 bases fit TRBD1. CDR3 length equals 16 residues. The ends lost 4 bases at V and 6 bases at J; junction bases unmatched: 9. Germline V lookup: CDR1 SGHVS, CDR2 FNYEAQ. CDR3 in amino acids: CASSSQWDRGSNEQFF. As DNA, the CDR3 is TGTGCCAGCAGCTCCCAGTGGGACAGGGGTTCCAATGAGCAGTTCTTC.

The chain links TRBV10-2 to TRBJ1-2; D remains ambiguous. The CDR3 has 13 residues. Germline V gene sequence: CDR1 WSHSY, CDR2 SAAADI. Trimming took 4 bases from V and 5 from J, leaving 11 bases between them. CDR3 loop: CASSAAGGYGYTF. CDR3 DNA: TGCGCCAGCAGTGCAGCCGGAGGTTATGGCTACACCTTC.

The V gene is TRBV7-9, the J gene TRBJ2-5; D is undetermined. Trimming took 0 bases from V and 0 from J, leaving 5 bases between them. CDR3 length: 14 residues. Per germline, CDR1 SEHNR and CDR2 FQNEAQ (reference sequence). CDR3 loop: CASSLAEYQETQYF. As DNA, the CDR3 is TGTGCCAGCAGCTTAGCTGAGTACCAAGAGACCCAGTACTTC.

The rearrangement uses TRBV15 and TRBJ2-3; D might be TRBD2 (6 bases). Trimming stripped 2 bases from V and 0 bases from J, with 15 bases between. CDR3 length equals 17 residues. The germline gives CDR1 LNHNV, CDR2 YYDKDF (reference sequence). CDR3 residues: CATSRTSSSASTDTQYF. CDR3 DNA: TGTGCCACCAGCAGAACCTCCTCTAGCGCGAGCACAGATACGCAGTATTTT.

This clone was seen a handful of times. V gene TRBV25-1 combines with J gene TRBJ2-2; weak D call: TRBD1 (6 bases). The germline V gene has CDR1 MGHDK and CDR2 SYGVNS. V was clipped by 4 bases and J by 6 bases, with 15 bases between them. The CDR3 covers 15 residues. As DNA, the CDR3 is TGTGCCAGCAGTGCCCCAGGGGAAACCCCCGGGGAGCTGTTTTTT. Translated: CASSAPGETPGELFF.

This clone turned up a few times. This sequence joins TRBV6-1 and TRBJ2-7; D call uncertain. There are 13 residues in the CDR3. V lost 7 bases and J 0 bases, leaving 10 bases between the germline ends. CDR1 and CDR2 from the germline V gene are MNHNS and SASEGT. In nucleotides, the CDR3 is TGTGCCAGCACGTCGGAGAGCTCCTACGAGCAGTACTTC. This encodes CASTSESSYEQYF.

CDR3 loop: CASAVGRQGNEQYF. Written as DNA, the CDR3 is TGTGCCAGCGCCGTGGGTAGACAGGGAAACGAGCAGTACTTC. This chain links TRBV11-2 with TRBJ2-7; 7 bases line up with TRBD1. Germline CDR1 and CDR2: SGHAT and FQNNGV. J gave up 5 bases and V 8 bases, and 12 bases lay outside the gene matches. The length of the CDR3 is 14 residues.

This clone has more than one count but fewer than ten. This chain links TRBV27 with TRBJ2-1; 13 nucleotides match TRBD2. Germline values: CDR1 MNHEY, CDR2 SMNVEV (reference sequence). The junction had 4 bases not matched to a gene; V was cut back by 6 bases and J by 2 bases. The CDR3 length is 16 residues. CDR3 nucleotide sequence: TGTGCCAGCAGAAGGACTAGCGGGAGTACCTACAATGAGCAGTTCTTC. This codes for CASRRTSGSTYNEQFF.